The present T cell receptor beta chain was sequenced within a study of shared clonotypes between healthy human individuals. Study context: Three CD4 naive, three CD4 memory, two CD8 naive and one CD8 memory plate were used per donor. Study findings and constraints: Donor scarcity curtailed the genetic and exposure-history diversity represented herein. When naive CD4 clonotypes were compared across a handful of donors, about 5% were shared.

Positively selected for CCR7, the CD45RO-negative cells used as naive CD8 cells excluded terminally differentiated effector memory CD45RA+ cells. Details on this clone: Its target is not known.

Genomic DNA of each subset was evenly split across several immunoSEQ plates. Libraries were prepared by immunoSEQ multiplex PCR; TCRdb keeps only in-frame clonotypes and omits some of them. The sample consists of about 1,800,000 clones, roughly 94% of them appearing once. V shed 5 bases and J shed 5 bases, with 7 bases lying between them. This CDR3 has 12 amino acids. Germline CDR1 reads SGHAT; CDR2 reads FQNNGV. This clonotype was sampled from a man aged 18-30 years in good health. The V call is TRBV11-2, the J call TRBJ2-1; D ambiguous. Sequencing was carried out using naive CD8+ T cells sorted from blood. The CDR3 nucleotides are TGTGCCAGCAGCGCAGAAAACAATGAGCAGTTCTTC. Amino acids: CASSAENNEQFF.